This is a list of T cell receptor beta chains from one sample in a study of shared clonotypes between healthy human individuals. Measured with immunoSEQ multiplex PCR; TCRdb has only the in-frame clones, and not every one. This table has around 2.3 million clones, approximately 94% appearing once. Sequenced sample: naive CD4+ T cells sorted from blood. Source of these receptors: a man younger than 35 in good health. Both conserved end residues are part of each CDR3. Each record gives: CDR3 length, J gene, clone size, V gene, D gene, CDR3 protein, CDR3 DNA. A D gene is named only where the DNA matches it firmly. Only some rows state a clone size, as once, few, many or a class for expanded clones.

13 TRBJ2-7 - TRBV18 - CASSLLAGTEQYF TGTGCCAGCTCCCTCCTCGCGGGGACCGAGCAGTACTTC
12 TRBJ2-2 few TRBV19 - CASSIDPGELFF TGTGCCAGTAGTATAGACCCCGGGGAGCTGTTTTTT
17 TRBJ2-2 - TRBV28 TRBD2 CASSPFASGGGTGELFF TGTGCCAGCAGTCCCTTTGCTAGCGGGGGAGGCACCGGGGAGCTGTTTTTT
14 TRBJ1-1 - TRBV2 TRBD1 CASSVVPGGTEAFF TGTGCCAGCAGTGTAGTTCCAGGGGGCACTGAAGCTTTCTTT
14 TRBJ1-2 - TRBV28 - CASRNRVKNYGYTF TGTGCCAGCAGGAACAGGGTAAAAAACTATGGCTACACCTTC
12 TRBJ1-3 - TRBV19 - CASSQVGNTIYF TGTGCCAGTTCGCAGGTTGGAAACACCATATATTTT
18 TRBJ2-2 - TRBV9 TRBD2 CASSVGTSGTKQSGELFF TGTGCCAGCAGCGTTGGGACTAGCGGGACCAAACAGTCTGGGGAGCTGTTTTTT
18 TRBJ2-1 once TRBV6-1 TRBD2 CASSEQPISSGKYNEQFF TGTGCCAGCAGTGAACAGCCGATCTCTAGCGGAAAATACAATGAGCAGTTCTTC
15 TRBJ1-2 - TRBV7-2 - CASSLSSANLYGYTF TGTGCCAGCAGCTTAAGCTCAGCTAATTTATATGGCTACACCTTC
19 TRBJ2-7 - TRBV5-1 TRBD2 CASSPGTLAGGPSSYEQYF TGCGCCAGCAGCCCTGGGACACTAGCGGGGGGGCCAAGCTCCTACGAGCAGTACTTC
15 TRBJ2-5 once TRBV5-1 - CASSQGLGQIETQYF TGCGCCAGCAGCCAAGGACTGGGACAAATTGAGACCCAGTACTTC
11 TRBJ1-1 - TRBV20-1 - CSALTTREAFF TGCAGTGCTCTTACGACCCGTGAAGCTTTCTTT
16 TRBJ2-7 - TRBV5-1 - CASSLVFGGLPGEQYF TGCGCCAGCAGCTTAGTCTTCGGGGGTCTTCCCGGCGAGCAGTACTTC